This entry concerns a single T cell receptor beta chain. Losses at the gene ends were 8 bases for V and 2 bases for J; bases not matched to a gene: 7. CDR1 is GTSNPN, CDR2 SVGIG, per germline (reference sequence). The CDR3 is 13 residues long. Data came from immunoSEQ multiplex PCR; TCRdb stores just in-frame clones and leaves some out. Altogether about 40,000 clones are present, 80% to 95% being singletons, with the ten largest covering about 6%. The sample is drawn from a study of brain T cells in children with intractable seizures. This sequence was found in a girl aged 2-10 years with tuberous sclerosis and intractable seizures. Sequences were derived from peripheral blood, sampled at surgery. V usage is TRBV30 and J usage is TRBJ2-3, with TRBD2 matching 7 bases. This CDR3 is CAQRDPNTDTQYF. CDR3 nucleotides: TGTGCCCAGCGGGACCCAAACACAGATACGCAGTATTTT.